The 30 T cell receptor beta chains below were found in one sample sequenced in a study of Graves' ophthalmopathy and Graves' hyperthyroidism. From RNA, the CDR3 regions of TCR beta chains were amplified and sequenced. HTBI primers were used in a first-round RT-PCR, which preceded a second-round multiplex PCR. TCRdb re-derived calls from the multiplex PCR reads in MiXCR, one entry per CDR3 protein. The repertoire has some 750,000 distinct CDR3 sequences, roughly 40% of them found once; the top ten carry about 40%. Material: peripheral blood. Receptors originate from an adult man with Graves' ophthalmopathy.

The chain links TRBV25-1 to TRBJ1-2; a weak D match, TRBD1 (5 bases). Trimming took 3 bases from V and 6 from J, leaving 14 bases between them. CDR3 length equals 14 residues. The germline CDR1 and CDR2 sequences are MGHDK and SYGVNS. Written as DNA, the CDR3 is TGTGCCAGCAGTGAGCCATGGGGCGTGGATGGCTACACCTTC. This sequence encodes CASSEPWGVDGYTF.

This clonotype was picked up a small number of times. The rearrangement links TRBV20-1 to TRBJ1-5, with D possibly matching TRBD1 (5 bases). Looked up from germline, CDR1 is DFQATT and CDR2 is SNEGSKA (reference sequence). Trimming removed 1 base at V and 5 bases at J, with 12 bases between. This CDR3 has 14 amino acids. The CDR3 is CSARGRGTDQPQHF. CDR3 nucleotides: TGCAGTGCTAGAGGTAGAGGGACTGATCAGCCCCAGCATTTT.

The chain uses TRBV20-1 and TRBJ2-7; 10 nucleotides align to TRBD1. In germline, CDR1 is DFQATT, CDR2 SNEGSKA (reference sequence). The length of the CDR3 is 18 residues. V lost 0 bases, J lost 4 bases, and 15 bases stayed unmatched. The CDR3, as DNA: TGCAGTGCTAGAGATGGAGGAGGCGGGACAGGGGATCCGTACGAGCAGTACTTC. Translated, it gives CSARDGGGGTGDPYEQYF.

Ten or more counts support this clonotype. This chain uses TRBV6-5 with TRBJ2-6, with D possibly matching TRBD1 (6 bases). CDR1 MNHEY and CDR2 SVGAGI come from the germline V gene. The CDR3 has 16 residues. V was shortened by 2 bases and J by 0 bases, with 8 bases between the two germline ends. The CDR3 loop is CASSYARGSGANVLTF. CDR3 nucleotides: TGTGCCAGCAGTTACGCCAGGGGCTCTGGGGCCAACGTCCTGACTTTC.

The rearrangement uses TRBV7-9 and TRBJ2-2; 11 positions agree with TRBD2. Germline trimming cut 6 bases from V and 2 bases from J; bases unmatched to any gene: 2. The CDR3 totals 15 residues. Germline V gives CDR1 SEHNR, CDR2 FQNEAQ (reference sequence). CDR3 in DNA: TGTGCCAGCAGGCTAGCGGGGGGTAACACCGGGGAGCTGTTTTTT. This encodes CASRLAGGNTGELFF.

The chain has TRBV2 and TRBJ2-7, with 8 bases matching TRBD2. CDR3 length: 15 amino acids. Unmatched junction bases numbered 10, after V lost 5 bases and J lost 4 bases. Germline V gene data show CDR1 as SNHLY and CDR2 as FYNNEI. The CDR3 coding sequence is TGTGCCAGCAGTTACCGGGAGGGTCCCTCATACGAGCAGTACTTC. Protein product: CASSYREGPSYEQYF.

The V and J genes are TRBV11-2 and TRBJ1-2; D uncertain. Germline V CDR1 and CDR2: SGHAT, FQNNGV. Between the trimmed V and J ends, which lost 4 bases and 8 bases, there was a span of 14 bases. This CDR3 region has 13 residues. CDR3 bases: TGTGCCAGCAGCTCCATCCGGGTGCCAGGCTACACCTTC. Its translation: CASSSIRVPGYTF.

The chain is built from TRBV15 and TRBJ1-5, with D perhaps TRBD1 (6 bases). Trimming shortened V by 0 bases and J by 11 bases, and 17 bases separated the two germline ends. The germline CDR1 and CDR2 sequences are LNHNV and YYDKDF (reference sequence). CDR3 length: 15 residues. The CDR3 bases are TGTGCCACCAGCAGAGAGCAGGGGACGACAGAGACCCAGCATTTT. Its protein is CATSREQGTTETQHF.

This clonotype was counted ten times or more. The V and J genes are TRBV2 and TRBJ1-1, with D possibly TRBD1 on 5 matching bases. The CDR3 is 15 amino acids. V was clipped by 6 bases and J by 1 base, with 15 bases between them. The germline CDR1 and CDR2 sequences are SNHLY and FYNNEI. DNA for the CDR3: TGTGCCAGCAGCCACTCGGGACGGGGGAACACTGAAGCTTTCTTT. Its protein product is CASSHSGRGNTEAFF.

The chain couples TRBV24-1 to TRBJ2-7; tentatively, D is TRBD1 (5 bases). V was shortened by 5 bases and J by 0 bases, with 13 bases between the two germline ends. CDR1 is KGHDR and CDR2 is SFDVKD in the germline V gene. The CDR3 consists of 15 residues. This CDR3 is CATSATGGNSYEQYV. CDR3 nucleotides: TGTGCCACCAGTGCCACAGGCGGTAACTCCTACGAGCAGTACGTC.

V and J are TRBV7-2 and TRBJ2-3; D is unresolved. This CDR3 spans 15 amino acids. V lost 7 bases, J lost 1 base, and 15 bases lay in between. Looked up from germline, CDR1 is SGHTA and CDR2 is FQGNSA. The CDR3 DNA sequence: TGTGCCAGCACCCAGTACTACAGCGGCACAGATACGCAGTATTTT. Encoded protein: CASTQYYSGTDTQYF.

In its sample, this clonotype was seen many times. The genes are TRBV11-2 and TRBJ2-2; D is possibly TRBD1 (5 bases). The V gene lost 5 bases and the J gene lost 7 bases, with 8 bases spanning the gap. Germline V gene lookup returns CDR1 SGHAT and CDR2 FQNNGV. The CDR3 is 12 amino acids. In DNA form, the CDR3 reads TGTGCCAGCAGCCGTAGGGGCGGGGAGCTGTTTTTT. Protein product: CASSRRGGELFF.

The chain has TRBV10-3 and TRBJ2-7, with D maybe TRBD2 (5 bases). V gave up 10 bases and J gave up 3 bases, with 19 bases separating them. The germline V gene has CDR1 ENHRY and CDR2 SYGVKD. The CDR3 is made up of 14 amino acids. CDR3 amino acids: CASSVSGLGYEQYF. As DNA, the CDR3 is TGTGCCAGCAGCGTCTCCGGACTGGGCTACGAGCAGTACTTC.

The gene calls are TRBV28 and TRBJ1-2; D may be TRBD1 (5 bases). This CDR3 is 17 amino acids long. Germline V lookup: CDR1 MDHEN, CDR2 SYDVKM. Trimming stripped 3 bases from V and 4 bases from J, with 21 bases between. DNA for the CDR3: TGTGCCAGCAGTTTCCGTGGGGGACCTGCCCGACCCTATGGCTACACCTTC. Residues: CASSFRGGPARPYGYTF.

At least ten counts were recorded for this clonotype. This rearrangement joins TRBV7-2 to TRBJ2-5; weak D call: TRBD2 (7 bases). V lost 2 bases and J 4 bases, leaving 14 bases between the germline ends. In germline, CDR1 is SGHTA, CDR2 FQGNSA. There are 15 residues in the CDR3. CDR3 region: CASSLSVRGGETQYF. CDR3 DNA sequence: TGTGCCAGCAGCTTATCAGTGAGGGGGGGAGAGACCCAGTACTTC.

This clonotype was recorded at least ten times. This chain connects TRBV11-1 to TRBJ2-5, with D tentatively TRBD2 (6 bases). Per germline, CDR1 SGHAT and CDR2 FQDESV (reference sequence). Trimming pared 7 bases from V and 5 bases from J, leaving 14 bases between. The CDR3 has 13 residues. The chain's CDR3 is CASNRYGTETQYF. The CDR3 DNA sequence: TGTGCCAGCAATCGGTACGGGACTGAGACCCAGTACTTC.

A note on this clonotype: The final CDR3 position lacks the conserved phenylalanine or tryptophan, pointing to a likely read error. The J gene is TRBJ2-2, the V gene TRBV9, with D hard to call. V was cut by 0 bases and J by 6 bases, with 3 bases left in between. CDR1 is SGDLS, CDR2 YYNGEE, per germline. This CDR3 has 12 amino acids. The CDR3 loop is CASSVAPGELFL. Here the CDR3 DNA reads TGTGCCAGCAGCGTAGCCCCCGGGGAGCTGTTTCTT.

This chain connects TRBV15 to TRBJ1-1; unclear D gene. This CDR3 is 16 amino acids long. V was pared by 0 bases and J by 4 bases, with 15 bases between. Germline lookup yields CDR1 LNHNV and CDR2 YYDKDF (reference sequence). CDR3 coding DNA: TGTGCCACCAGCAGAGACGCCCGGACCGGAGGCACTGAAGCTTTCTTT. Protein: CATSRDARTGGTEAFF.

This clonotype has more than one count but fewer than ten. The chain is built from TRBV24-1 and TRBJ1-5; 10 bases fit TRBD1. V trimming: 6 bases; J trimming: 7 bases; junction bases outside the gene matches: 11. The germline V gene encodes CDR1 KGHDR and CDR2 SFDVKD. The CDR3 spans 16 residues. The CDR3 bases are TGTGCCACCAGTAACGCCGGGACAGGGGCAGGGCAGCCCCAGCATTTT. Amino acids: CATSNAGTGAGQPQHF.

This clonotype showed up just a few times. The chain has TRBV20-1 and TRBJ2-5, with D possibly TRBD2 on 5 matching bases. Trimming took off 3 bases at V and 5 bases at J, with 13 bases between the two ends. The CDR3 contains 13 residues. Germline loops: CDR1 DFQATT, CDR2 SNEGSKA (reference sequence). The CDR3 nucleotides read TGCAGTGCTAGCGACGGGGTCCACGAGACCCAGTACTTC. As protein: CSASDGVHETQYF.

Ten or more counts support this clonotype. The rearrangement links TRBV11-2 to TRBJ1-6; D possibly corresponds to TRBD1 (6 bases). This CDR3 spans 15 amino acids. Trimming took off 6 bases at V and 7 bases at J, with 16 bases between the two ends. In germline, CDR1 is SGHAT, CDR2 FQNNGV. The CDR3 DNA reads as TGTGCCAGCAGTTATTGGACAGAAAACAATTCACCCCTCCACTTT. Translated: CASSYWTENNSPLHF.

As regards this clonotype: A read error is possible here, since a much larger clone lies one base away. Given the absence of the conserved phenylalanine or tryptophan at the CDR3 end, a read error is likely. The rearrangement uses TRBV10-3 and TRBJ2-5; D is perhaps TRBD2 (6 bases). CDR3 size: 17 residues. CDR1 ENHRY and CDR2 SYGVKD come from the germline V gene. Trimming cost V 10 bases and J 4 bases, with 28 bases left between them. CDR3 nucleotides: TGTGCCAGCAGCGTAGGTGGAGGAGGTGTGGGAGGAGAGACCCAGTACCTC. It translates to CASSVGGGGVGGETQYL.

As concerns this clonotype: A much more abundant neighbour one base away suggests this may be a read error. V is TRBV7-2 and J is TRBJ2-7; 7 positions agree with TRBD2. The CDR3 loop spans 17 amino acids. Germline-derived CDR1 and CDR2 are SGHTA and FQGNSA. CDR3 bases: TGTGCCGGCAGCTTAGCCCTGGGAGGGGACGGGGCCTACGAGCAGTACTTC. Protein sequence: CAGSLALGGDGAYEQYF.

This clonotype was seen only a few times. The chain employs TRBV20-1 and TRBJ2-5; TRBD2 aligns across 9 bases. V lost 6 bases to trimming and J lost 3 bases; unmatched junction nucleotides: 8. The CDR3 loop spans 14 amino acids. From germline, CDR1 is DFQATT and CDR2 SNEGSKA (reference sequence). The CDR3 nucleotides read TGCAGTGCATCCGGGACTAGCAGAGAAGAGACCCAGTACTTC. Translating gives CSASGTSREETQYF.

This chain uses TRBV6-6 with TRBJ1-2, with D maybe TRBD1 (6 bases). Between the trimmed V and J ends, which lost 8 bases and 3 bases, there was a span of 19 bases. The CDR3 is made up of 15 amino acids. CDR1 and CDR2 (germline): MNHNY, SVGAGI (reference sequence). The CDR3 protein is CASEGRGLWDYGYTF. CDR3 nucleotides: TGTGCCAGCGAGGGTAGGGGGTTATGGGACTATGGCTACACCTTC.

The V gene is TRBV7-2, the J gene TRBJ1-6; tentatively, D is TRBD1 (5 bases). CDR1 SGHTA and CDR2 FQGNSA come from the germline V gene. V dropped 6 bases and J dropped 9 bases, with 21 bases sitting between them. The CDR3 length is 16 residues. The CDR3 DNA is TGTGCCAGCAGTTACTCGAAGCGGTCTAGGGGTTCACCCCTCCACTTT. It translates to CASSYSKRSRGSPLHF.

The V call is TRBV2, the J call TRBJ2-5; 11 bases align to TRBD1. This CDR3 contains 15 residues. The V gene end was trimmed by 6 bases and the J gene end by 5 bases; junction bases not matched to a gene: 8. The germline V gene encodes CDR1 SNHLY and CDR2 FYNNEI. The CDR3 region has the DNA TGTGCCAGCAGCAACGGACAGGGGGCTGGGGAGACCCAGTACTTC. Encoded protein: CASSNGQGAGETQYF.

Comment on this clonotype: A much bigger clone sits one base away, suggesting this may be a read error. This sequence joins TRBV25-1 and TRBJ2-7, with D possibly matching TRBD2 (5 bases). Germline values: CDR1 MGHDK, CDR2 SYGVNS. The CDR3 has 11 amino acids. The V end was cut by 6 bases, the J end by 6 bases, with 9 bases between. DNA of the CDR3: TGTGCCAGCAGCGCCGGGGTCGAGCAGTACTTC. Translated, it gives CASSAGVEQYF.

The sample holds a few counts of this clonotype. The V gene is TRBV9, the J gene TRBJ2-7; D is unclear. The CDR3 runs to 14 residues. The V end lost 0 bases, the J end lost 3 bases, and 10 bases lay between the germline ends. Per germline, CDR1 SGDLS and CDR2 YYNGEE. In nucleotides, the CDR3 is TGTGCCAGCAGCGTAGGAGTGGCAGACTACGAGCAGTACTTC. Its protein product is CASSVGVADYEQYF. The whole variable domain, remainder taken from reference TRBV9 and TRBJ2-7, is DSGVTQTPKHLITATGQRVTLRCSPRSGDLSVYWYQQSLDQGLQFLIQYYNGEERAKGNILERFSAQQFPDLHSELNLSSLELGDSALYFCASSVGVADYEQYFGPGTRLTVT.

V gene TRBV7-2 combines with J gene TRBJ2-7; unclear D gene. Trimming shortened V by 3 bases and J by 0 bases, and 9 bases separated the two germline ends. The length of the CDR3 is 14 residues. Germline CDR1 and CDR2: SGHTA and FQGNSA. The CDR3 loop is CASSLKLSSYEQYF. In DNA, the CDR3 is TGTGCCAGCAGCTTGAAATTGAGCTCCTACGAGCAGTACTTC.